Reported below is one TCR beta chain. The data originate from a study of blood T cell repertoires in COVID-19. Germline-derived CDR1 and CDR2 are SEHNR and FQNEAQ (reference sequence). This CDR3 comprises 14 residues. The ends were cut back, 1 base at V and 1 base at J, with 7 bases in the middle. TCRdb's table, derived via immunoSEQ multiplex PCR, lists solely in-frame clones and lacks some. The sample contains fewer than 250,000 clones, around 83% of which appear only once. The V call is TRBV7-9, the J call TRBJ2-5; D gene ambiguous. Sequences were obtained from peripheral blood. This sequence originates from a man aged 50 or older with active or convalescent COVID-19. The CDR3 DNA is TGTGCCAGCAGCTTAGGCACTTCCCAAGAGACCCAGTACTTC. The encoded protein is CASSLGTSQETQYF.